A single sample is the source of the 10 T cell receptor beta chains below, sequenced in a study of blood T cell repertoires in COVID-19. Assay used: immunoSEQ multiplex PCR; TCRdb lists only in-frame clones, some missing. This sample carries 49,000 or so clones, 75% to 90% of them seen once, and the ten largest clones take around 30%. Material for sequencing was peripheral blood. The receptors here all came from a woman older than 75 with COVID-19, enrolled during active disease.

There are many counts of this clone. The V call is TRBV18, the J call TRBJ2-7; the match to TRBD1 covers 7 bases. CDR3 length: 15 residues. Germline V lookup: CDR1 KGHSH, CDR2 LQKENI. The V segment lost 1 base and the J segment 5 bases; nucleotides outside the gene matches: 8. In DNA, the CDR3 is TGTGCCAGCTCACCACTGGGTCAGGGGGAGAACGAGCAGTACTTC. This codes for CASSPLGQGENEQYF.

The rearrangement links TRBV28 to TRBJ1-1, with D hard to call. The CDR3 spans 12 residues. Germline CDR1 MDHEN, CDR2 SYDVKM. Trimming stripped 7 bases from V and 1 base from J, with 7 bases between. CDR3 in amino acids: CASNSGNTEAFF. DNA of the CDR3: TGTGCCAGCAATTCAGGGAACACTGAAGCTTTCTTT. The variable domain in full, completed from reference TRBV28 and TRBJ1-1, reads DVKVTQSSRYLVKRTGEKVFLECVQDMDHENMFWYRQDPGLGLRLIYFSYDVKMKEKGDIPEGYSVSREKKERFSLILESASTNQTSMYLCASNSGNTEAFFGQGTRLTVV.

The chain combines TRBV7-2 with TRBJ1-2; tentatively, D is TRBD1 (5 bases). Per the germline V gene, CDR1 is SGHTA and CDR2 is FQGNSA. V dropped 4 bases and J dropped 12 bases, with 18 bases sitting between them. The CDR3 is 13 residues long. The CDR3 loop is CASSSDRDRRDTF. The DNA for the CDR3 is TGTGCCAGCAGCTCCGACAGAGATAGAAGGGACACCTTC.

The genes are TRBV7-2 and TRBJ2-5; D is possibly TRBD1 (5 bases). V was shortened by 1 base and J by 10 bases, with 10 bases between the two germline ends. This CDR3 has 12 amino acids. In germline, CDR1 is SGHTA, CDR2 FQGNSA. The CDR3 here is CASSLDLGLQYF. In DNA form, the CDR3 reads TGTGCCAGCAGCTTAGATTTGGGGCTCCAGTACTTC. The whole variable domain, filled in from reference TRBV7-2 and TRBJ2-5, reads GAGVSQSPSNKVTEKGKDVELRCDPISGHTALYWYRQSLGQGLEFLIYFQGNSAPDKSGLPSDRFSAERTGGSVSTLTIQRTQQEDSAVYLCASSLDLGLQYFGPGTRLLVL.

In this sample, this clone turned up once. V usage is TRBV11-3 and J usage is TRBJ2-1; TRBD2 agrees at 8 bases. The germline V gene encodes CDR1 SGHNT and CDR2 YENEEA. There are 15 residues in the CDR3. The junction had 2 bases not matched to a gene; V was cut back by 1 base and J by 3 bases. In nucleotides, the CDR3 is TGTGCCAGCAGCTTAGCGGGAGGGATCTACAATGAGCAGTTCTTC. This codes for CASSLAGGIYNEQFF.

The J gene is TRBJ2-1, the V gene TRBV2; TRBD2 matches at 8 bases. The CDR3 is 15 residues long. Trimming at V came to 6 bases and at J to 10 bases, leaving 14 bases not matched to a gene. From germline, CDR1 is SNHLY and CDR2 FYNNEI. The CDR3 loop reads CASRAVTSGLGEQFF. CDR3 bases: TGTGCCAGCAGGGCTGTAACTAGCGGTTTGGGGGAGCAGTTCTTC.

V is TRBV9 and J is TRBJ1-3; D uncertain. CDR3 length: 17 amino acids. Trimming left V 3 bases short and J 2 bases short, with 18 bases between. The germline gives CDR1 SGDLS, CDR2 YYNGEE. CDR3 protein: CASSAYENSRPGNTIYF. Here the CDR3 DNA reads TGTGCCAGCAGCGCCTATGAAAACTCGAGGCCTGGAAACACCATATATTTT.

The CDR3 DNA reads as TGCGCCAGCAGCCAAGCTTTAGCGGGGGGGGGTCCCCAGTTTTTT. Translation: CASSQALAGGGPQFF. The chain links TRBV4-3 to TRBJ2-2; the match to TRBD2 covers 11 bases. CDR1 and CDR2 (germline): LGHNA, YSLEER. Trimming cost V 1 base and J 16 bases; bases outside gene matches: 11. CDR3 length equals 15 residues.

V gene TRBV7-2 combines with J gene TRBJ2-1, with 9 nucleotides matching TRBD1. This CDR3 has 14 amino acids. Per the germline V gene, CDR1 is SGHTA and CDR2 is FQGNSA. With V trimmed by 5 bases and J by 7 bases, 6 bases remained unmatched. The CDR3 loop reads CASSRGTGYNEQFF. The CDR3, as DNA: TGTGCCAGCAGCCGGGGGACAGGGTATAATGAGCAGTTCTTC.

This chain connects TRBV27 to TRBJ1-2; TRBD1 agrees at 8 bases. Germline V gene data show CDR1 as MNHEY and CDR2 as SMNVEV (reference sequence). The CDR3 is made up of 14 amino acids. Trimming cost V 2 bases and J 8 bases; bases outside gene matches: 7. For the CDR3, the DNA is TGTGCCAGCAGTTTACAGGCCGCAGGGGGCGGCTACACCTTC. The encoded protein is CASSLQAAGGGYTF.